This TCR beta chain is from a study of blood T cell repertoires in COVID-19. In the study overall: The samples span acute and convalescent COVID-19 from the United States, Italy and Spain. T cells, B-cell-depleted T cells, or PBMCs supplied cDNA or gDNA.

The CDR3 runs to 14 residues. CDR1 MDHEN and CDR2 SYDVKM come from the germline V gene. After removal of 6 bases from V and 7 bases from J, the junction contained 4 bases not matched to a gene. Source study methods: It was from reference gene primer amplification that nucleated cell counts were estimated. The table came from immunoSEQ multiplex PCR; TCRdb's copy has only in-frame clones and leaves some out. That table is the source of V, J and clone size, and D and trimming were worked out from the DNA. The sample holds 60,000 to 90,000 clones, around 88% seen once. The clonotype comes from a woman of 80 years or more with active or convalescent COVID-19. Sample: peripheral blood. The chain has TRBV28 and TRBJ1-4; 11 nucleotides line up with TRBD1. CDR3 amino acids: CASSRTGGGEKLFF. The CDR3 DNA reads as TGTGCCAGCAGCCGGACAGGGGGCGGTGAAAAACTGTTTTTT.